One sample yielded the 6 T cell receptor beta chains listed below, sequenced in a study of cytomegalovirus exposure and HLA in healthy donors. TCRdb's table, derived via immunoSEQ multiplex PCR, lists solely in-frame clones and lacks some. The repertoire includes about 76,000 clones, around 94% of them detected once, and under 0.75% sits in the top ten. Sequencing was performed on PBMCs. These receptors all come from a woman younger than 35 in good health and CMV-seronegative.

The chain recombines TRBV9 with TRBJ2-3; D gene uncertain. The germline V gene encodes CDR1 SGDLS and CDR2 YYNGEE. CDR3 length: 15 residues. V lost 2 bases to trimming and J lost 0 bases, with 10 bases between them. The CDR3 region is CASSVLGSSTDTQYF. The CDR3, as DNA: TGTGCCAGCAGCGTTCTAGGATCTAGCACAGATACGCAGTATTTT.

This rearrangement joins TRBV7-8 to TRBJ1-5; TRBD1 matches at 9 bases. V dropped 5 bases and J dropped 9; count of bases not matched to a gene: 8. This CDR3 is 14 amino acids long. CDR1 and CDR2 (germline): SGHVS, FQNEAQ. The chain's CDR3 is CASSRGQGFWPQHF. In DNA form, the CDR3 reads TGTGCCAGCAGCCGGGGACAGGGATTTTGGCCCCAGCATTTT.

This rearrangement joins TRBV19 to TRBJ2-2; D might be TRBD2 (6 bases). Trimming stripped 1 base from V and 3 bases from J, with 15 bases between. This CDR3 has 17 residues. Germline V gene lookup returns CDR1 LNHDA and CDR2 SQIVND (reference sequence). CDR3 coding DNA: TGTGCCAGTAGTATAGTAGGAGGGATGGGGTACACCGGGGAGCTGTTTTTT. Protein: CASSIVGGMGYTGELFF.

This rearrangement joins TRBV4-1 to TRBJ2-5, with 7 bases identical to TRBD1. With 5 bases clipped from V and 2 bases from J, the junction kept 5 bases outside the gene matches. The germline gives CDR1 MGHRA, CDR2 YSYEKL. The CDR3 runs 14 residues. Here the CDR3 DNA reads TGCGCCAGCAGCAAGGGGACAGCGCAAGAGACCCAGTACTTC. It specifies CASSKGTAQETQYF.

CDR3 in DNA: TGTGCCAGCAGTTTATTTGAGACAGGGGGCAGGAATGAGCAGTTCTTC. Its protein product is CASSLFETGGRNEQFF. The chain couples TRBV27 to TRBJ2-1, with 10 nucleotides matching TRBD1. Germline CDR1 reads MNHEY; CDR2 reads SMNVEV (reference sequence). The CDR3 totals 16 residues. Germline trimming cut 1 base from V and 7 bases from J; bases unmatched to any gene: 7.

The table lists this clone with a count of one. CDR3 DNA sequence: TGTGCCAGCAGTTTACCAGGGATCCACGAGCAGTACTTC. Its translation: CASSLPGIHEQYF. The V and J genes are TRBV27 and TRBJ2-7; D perhaps matches TRBD1 (5 bases). This CDR3 comprises 13 residues. Germline V CDR1 and CDR2: MNHEY, SMNVEV (reference sequence). Trimming stripped 2 bases from V and 5 bases from J, with 10 bases between.